What follows is one TCR beta chain and its context. In TCRdb, the reads were re-called with MiXCR into one record per CDR3 protein. The sample consists of about 140,000 distinct CDR3 sequences, roughly 6% of them appearing once. These data come from a study of T cell repertoires in cytomegalovirus infection. Study at large: A matching HLA type, together with CMV infection, was signaled by public TCR beta signatures.

Germline V gives CDR1 SGHTA, CDR2 FQGNSA. The CDR3 consists of 15 residues. V lost 1 base and J lost 3, with 13 bases in between. The J gene is TRBJ2-7, the V gene TRBV7-2; D may correspond to TRBD1 or TRBD2 (6 bases each). The TCR sequence derives from a human donor in good health (CMV status not recorded). Some clones in this sample may be carry-over from other donors' samples. The sequenced sample was PBMCs. The CDR3 region is CASSLEAGHLYEQYF. CDR3 bases: TGTGCCAGCAGCTTAGAGGCGGGACATCTCTACGAGCAGTACTTC.